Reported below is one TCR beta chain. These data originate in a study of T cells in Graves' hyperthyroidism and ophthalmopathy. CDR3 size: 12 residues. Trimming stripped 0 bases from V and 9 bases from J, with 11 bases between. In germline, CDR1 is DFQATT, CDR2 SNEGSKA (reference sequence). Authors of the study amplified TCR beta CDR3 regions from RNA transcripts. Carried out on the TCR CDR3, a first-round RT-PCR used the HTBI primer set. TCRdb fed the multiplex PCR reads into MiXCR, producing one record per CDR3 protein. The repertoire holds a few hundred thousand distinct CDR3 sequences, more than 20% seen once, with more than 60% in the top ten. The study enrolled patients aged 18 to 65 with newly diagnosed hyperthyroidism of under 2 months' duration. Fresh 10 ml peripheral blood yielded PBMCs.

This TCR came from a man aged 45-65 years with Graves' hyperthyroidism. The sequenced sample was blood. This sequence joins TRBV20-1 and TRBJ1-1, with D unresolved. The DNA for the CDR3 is TGCAGTGCTAGAGAGGGGAGGGTGAAAGCTTTCTTT. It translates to CSAREGRVKAFF.